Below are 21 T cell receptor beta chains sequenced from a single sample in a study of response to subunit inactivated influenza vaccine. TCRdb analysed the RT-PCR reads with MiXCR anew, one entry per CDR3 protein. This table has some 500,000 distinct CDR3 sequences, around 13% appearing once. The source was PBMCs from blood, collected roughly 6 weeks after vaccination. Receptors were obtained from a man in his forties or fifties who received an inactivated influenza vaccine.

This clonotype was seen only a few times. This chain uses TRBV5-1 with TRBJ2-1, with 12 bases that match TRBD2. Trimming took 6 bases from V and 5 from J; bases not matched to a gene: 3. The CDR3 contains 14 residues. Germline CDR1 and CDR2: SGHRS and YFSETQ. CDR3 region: CASKLAGGNNEQFF. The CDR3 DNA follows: TGCGCCAGCAAACTAGCGGGAGGCAACAATGAGCAGTTCTTC.

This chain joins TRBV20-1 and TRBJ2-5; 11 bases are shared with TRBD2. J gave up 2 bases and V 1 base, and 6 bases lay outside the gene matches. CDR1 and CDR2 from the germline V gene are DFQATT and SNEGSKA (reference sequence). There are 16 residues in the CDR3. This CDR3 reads CSARGSSGRSQETQYF. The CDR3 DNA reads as TGCAGTGCTAGAGGCTCTAGCGGGAGGTCGCAAGAGACCCAGTACTTC.

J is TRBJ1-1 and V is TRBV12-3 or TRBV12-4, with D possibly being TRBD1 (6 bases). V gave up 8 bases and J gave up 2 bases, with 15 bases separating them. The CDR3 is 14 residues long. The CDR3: CASRSVQGNTEAFF. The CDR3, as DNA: TGTGCCAGCCGGTCGGTACAGGGTAACACTGAAGCTTTCTTT.

The chain's CDR3 is CASRQGSGYGYTF. In DNA form, the CDR3 reads TGCGCCAGCAGACAGGGGTCCGGCTATGGCTACACCTTC. The rearrangement links TRBV5-1 to TRBJ1-2; 7 bases align to TRBD1. The CDR3 covers 13 residues. Germline V gives CDR1 SGHRS, CDR2 YFSETQ. Unmatched junction bases numbered 5, after V lost 5 bases and J lost 4 bases.

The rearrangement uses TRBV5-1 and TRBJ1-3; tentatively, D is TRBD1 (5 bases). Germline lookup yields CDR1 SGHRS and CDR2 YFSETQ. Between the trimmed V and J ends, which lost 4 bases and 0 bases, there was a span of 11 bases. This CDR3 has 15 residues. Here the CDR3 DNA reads TGCGCCAGCAGCGATCCTGGGACCTCTGGAAACACCATATATTTT. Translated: CASSDPGTSGNTIYF.

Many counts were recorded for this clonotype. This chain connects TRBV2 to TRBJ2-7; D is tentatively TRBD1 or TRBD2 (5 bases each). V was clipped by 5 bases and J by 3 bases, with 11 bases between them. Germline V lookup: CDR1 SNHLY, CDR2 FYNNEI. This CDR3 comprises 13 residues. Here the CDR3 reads CASSSGRVYEQYF. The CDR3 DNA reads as TGTGCCAGCAGTTCGGGACGGGTCTACGAGCAGTACTTC.

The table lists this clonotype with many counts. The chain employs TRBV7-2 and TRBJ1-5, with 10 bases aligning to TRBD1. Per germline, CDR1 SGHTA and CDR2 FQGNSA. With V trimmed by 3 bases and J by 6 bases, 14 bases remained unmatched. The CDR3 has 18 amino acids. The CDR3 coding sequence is TGTGCCAGCAGCTTGGCCCCCTACCGGGACAGGGGAGGTCAGCCCCAGCATTTT. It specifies CASSLAPYRDRGGQPQHF.

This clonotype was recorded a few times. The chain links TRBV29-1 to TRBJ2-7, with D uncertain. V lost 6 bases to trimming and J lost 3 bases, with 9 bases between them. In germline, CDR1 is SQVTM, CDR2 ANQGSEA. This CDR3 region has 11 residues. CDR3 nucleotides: TGCAGCGTCGGGTGGGGCTACGAGCAGTACTTC. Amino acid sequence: CSVGWGYEQYF.

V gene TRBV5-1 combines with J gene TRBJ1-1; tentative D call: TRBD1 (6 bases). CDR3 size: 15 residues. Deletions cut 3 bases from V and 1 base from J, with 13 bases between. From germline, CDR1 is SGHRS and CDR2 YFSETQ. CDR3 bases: TGCGCCAGCAGCTCTGACAGGCGAGAGAACACTGAAGCTTTCTTT. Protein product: CASSSDRRENTEAFF. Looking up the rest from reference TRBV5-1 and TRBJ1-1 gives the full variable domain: KAGVTQTPRYLIKTRGQQVTLSCSPISGHRSVSWYQQTPGQGLQFLFEYFSETQRNKGNFPGRFSGRQFSNSRSEMNVSTLELGDSALYLCASSSDRRENTEAFFGQGTRLTVV.

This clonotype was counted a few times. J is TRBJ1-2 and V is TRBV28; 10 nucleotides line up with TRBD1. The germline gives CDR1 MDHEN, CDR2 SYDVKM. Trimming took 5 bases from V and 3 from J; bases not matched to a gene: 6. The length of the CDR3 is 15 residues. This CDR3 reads CASSAGDRGYYGYTF. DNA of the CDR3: TGTGCCAGCAGTGCCGGGGACAGGGGATACTATGGCTACACCTTC.

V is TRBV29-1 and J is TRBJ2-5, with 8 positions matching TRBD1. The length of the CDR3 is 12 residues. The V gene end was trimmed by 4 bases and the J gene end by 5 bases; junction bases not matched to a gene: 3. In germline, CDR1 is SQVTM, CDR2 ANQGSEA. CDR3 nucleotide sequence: TGCAGCGTTGTGGGACAGGTGGAGACCCAGTACTTC. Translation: CSVVGQVETQYF.

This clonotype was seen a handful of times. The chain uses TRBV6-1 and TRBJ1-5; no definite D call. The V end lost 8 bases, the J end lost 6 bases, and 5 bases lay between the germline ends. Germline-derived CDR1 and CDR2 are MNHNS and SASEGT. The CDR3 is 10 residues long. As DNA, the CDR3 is TGTGCCAGCGGGCTTCAGCCCCAGCATTTT. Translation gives CASGLQPQHF.

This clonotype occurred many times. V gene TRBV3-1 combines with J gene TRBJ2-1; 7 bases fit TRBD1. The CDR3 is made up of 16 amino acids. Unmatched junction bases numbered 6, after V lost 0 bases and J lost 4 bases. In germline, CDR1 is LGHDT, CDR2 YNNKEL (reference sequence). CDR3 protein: CASSQDSGQVYNEQFF. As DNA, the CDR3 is TGTGCCAGCAGCCAAGATTCAGGACAGGTATACAATGAGCAGTTCTTC.

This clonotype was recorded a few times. In DNA form, the CDR3 reads TGTGCCAGCAGCTCATACAACAGGGATGGCTACACCTTC. Translated, it gives CASSSYNRDGYTF. This chain uses TRBV7-9 with TRBJ1-2; weak D call: TRBD1 (6 bases). With 4 bases removed from V and 6 bases from J, the gap between germline ends came to 12 bases. Germline V gives CDR1 SEHNR, CDR2 FQNEAQ (reference sequence). The length of the CDR3 is 13 residues.

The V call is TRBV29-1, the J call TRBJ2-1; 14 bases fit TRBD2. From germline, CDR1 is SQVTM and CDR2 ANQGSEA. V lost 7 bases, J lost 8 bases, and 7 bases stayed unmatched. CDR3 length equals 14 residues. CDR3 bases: TGCAGCGCCGCGACTAGCGGGAGGGTCGATGAGCAGTTCTTC. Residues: CSAATSGRVDEQFF.

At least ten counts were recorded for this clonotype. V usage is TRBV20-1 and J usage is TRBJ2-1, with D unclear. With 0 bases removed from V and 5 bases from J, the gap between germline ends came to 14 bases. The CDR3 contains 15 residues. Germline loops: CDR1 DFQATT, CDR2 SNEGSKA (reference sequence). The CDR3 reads CSARDRWAVNNEQFF. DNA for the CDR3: TGCAGTGCTAGAGATCGCTGGGCAGTAAACAATGAGCAGTTCTTC.

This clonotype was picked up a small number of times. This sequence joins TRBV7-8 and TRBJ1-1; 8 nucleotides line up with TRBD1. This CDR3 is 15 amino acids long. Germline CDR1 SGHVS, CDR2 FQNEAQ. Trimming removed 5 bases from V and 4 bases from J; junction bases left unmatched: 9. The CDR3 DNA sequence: TGTGCCAGCAGCCCACGACAGGGGTCGGGCACTGAAGCTTTCTTT. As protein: CASSPRQGSGTEAFF.

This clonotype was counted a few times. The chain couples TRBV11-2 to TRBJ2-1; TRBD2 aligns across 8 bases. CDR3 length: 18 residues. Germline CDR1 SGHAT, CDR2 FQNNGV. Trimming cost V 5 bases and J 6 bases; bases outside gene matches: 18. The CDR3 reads CASSPIRGRPLSGNEQFF. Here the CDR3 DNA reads TGTGCCAGCAGCCCAATACGCGGGAGGCCACTCTCAGGCAATGAGCAGTTCTTC.

The chain's CDR3 is CASSGGTSGDYNEQFF. The CDR3 nucleotides read TGTGCCAGCAGTGGCGGGACTAGCGGGGACTACAATGAGCAGTTCTTC. This sequence joins TRBV6-1 and TRBJ2-1; 13 bases fit TRBD2. This CDR3 contains 16 residues. Germline CDR1 MNHNS, CDR2 SASEGT. V trimming: 4 bases; J trimming: 3 bases; junction bases outside the gene matches: 3.

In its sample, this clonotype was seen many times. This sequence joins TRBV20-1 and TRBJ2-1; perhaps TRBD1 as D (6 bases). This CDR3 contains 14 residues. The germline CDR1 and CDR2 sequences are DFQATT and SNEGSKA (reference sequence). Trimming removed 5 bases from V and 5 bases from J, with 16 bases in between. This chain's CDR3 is CSAPESQGHNEQFF. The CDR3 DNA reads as TGCAGTGCTCCTGAATCCCAGGGGCACAATGAGCAGTTCTTC.

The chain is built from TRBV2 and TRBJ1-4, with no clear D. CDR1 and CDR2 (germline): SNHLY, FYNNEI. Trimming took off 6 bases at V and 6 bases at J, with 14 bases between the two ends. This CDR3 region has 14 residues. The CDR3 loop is CASRTWGSHEKLFF. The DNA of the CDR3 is TGTGCCAGCAGGACCTGGGGATCCCATGAAAAACTGTTTTTT.